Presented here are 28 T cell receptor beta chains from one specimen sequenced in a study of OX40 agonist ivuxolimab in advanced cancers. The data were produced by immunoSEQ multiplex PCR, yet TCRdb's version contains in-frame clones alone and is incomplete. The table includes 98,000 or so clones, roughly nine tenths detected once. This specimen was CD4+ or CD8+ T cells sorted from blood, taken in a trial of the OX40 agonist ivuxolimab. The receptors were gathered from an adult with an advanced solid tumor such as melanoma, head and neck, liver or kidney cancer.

The CDR3 here is CASSSSGSMIPETQYF. The DNA of the CDR3 is TGCGCCAGCAGCTCTAGCGGGAGTATGATCCCAGAGACCCAGTACTTC. The V call is TRBV5-1, the J call TRBJ2-5, with 10 nucleotides matching TRBD2. The CDR3 spans 16 residues. Germline-derived CDR1 and CDR2 are SGHRS and YFSETQ. The V gene end was trimmed by 3 bases and the J gene end by 4 bases; junction bases not matched to a gene: 9.

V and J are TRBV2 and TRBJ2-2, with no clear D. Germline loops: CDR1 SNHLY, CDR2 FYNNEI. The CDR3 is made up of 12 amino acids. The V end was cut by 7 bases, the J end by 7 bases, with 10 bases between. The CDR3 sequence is CASMVPGGELFF. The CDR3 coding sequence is TGTGCCAGCATGGTCCCGGGCGGGGAGCTGTTTTTT.

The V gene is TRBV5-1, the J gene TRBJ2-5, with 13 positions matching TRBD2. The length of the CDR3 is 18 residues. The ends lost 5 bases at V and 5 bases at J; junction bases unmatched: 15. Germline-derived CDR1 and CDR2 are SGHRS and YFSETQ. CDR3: CASRSGLAGVGTEETQYF. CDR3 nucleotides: TGCGCCAGCAGGAGTGGACTAGCGGGAGTAGGGACTGAGGAGACCCAGTACTTC. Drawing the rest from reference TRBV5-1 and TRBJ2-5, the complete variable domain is KAGVTQTPRYLIKTRGQQVTLSCSPISGHRSVSWYQQTPGQGLQFLFEYFSETQRNKGNFPGRFSGRQFSNSRSEMNVSTLELGDSALYLCASRSGLAGVGTEETQYFGPGTRLLVL.

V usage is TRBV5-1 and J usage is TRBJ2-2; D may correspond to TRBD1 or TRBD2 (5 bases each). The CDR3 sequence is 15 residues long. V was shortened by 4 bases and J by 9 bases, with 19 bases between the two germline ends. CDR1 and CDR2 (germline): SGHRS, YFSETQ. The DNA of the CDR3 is TGCGCCAGCAGCCTGGCGGTGGGACGGGCCAGGGAGCTGTTTTTT. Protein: CASSLAVGRARELFF.

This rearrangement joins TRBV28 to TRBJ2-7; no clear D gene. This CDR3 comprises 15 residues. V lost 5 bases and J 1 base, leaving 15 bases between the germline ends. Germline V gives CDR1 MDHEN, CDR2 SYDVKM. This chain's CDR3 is CASSPPPGGSYEQYF. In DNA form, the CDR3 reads TGTGCCAGCAGTCCCCCACCCGGCGGATCCTACGAGCAGTACTTC. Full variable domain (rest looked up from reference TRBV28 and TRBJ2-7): DVKVTQSSRYLVKRTGEKVFLECVQDMDHENMFWYRQDPGLGLRLIYFSYDVKMKEKGDIPEGYSVSREKKERFSLILESASTNQTSMYLCASSPPPGGSYEQYFGPGTRLTVT.

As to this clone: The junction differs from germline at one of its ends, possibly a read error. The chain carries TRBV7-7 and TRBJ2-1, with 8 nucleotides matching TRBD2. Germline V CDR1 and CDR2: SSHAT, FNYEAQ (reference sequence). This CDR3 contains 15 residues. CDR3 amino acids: CASSLGSGSRSEQFF. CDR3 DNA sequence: TGTGCTAGCAGCTTAGGGAGCGGGAGTAGATCTGAGCAGTTCTTC.

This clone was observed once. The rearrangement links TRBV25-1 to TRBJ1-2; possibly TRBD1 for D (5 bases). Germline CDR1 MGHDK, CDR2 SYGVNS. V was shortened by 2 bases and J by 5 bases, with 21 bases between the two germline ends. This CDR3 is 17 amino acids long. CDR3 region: CASSELSGGGDGYGYTF. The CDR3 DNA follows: TGTGCCAGCAGTGAACTCTCAGGTGGGGGGGATGGATATGGCTACACCTTC.

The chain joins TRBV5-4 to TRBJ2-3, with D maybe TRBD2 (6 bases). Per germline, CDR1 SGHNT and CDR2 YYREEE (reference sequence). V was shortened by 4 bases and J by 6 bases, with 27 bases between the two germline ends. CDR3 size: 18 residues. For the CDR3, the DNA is TGTGCCAGCAGCCCGGAATCCTCCGGGGGTGGGCTGGGGGATACGCAGTATTTT. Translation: CASSPESSGGGLGDTQYF.

The CDR3 DNA is TGCGCCAGCAGCTTGGCCATGGGGGACTATGGCTACACCTTC. It codes for CASSLAMGDYGYTF. This sequence joins TRBV5-1 and TRBJ1-2; D is possibly TRBD1 (5 bases). The CDR3 runs 14 residues. V lost 0 bases and J lost 3, with 9 bases in between. Germline assignment: CDR1 SGHRS and CDR2 YFSETQ.

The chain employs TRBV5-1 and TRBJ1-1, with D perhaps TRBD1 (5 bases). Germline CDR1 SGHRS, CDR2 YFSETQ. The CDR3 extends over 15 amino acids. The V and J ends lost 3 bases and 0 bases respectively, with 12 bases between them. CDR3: CASSSGPGLNTEAFF. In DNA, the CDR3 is TGCGCCAGCAGCTCGGGCCCGGGGCTGAACACTGAAGCTTTCTTT.

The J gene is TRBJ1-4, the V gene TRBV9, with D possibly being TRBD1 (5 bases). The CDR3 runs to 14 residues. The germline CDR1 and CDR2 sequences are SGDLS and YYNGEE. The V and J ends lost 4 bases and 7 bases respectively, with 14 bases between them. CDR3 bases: TGTGCCAGCAGCTCCGGGACGAGGGGTGAAAAACTGTTTTTT. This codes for CASSSGTRGEKLFF.

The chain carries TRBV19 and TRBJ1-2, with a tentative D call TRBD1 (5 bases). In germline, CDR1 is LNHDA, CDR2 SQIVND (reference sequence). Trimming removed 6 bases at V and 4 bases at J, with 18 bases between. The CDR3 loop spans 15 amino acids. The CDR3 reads CASSPSGPTGYGYTF. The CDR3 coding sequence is TGTGCCAGTAGCCCCTCGGGGCCAACCGGCTATGGCTACACCTTC.

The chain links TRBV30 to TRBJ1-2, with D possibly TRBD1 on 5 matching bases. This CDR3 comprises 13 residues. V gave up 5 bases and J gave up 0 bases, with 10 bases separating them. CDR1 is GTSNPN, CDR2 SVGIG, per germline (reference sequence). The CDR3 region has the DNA TGTGCCTGGGGGGACGGCGCTAACTATGGCTACACCTTC. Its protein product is CAWGDGANYGYTF.

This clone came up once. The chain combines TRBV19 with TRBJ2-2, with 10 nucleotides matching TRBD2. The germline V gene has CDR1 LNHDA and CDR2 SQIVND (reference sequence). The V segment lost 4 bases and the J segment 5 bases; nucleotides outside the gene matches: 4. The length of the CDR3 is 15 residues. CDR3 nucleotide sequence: TGTGCCAGTAGTACTAGCGGGAGTGTAACCGGGGAGCTGTTTTTT. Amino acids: CASSTSGSVTGELFF.

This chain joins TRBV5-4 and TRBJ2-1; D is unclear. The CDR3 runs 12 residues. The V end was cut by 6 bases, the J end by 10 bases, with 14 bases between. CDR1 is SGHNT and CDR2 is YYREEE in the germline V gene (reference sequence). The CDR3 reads CASKRTDGEQFF. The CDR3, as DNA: TGTGCCAGCAAACGGACCGACGGGGAGCAGTTCTTC.

DNA of the CDR3: TGTGCCAGCAGCTTGAGGGGACTAGCGGGAGGTGGCACCGGGGAGCTGTTTTTT. Encoded protein: CASSLRGLAGGGTGELFF. V usage is TRBV5-5 and J usage is TRBJ2-2; 15 nucleotides align to TRBD2. Germline V gene lookup returns CDR1 SGHKS and CDR2 YYEKEE (reference sequence). Trimming at V came to 1 base and at J to 4 bases, leaving 5 bases not matched to a gene. This CDR3 spans 18 amino acids.

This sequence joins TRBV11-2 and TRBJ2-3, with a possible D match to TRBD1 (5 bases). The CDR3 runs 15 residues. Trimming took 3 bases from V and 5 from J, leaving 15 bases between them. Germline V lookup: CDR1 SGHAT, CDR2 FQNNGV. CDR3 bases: TGTGCCAGCAGCTTCAGGGTGGTAACTCGAGATACGCAGTATTTT. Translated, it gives CASSFRVVTRDTQYF.

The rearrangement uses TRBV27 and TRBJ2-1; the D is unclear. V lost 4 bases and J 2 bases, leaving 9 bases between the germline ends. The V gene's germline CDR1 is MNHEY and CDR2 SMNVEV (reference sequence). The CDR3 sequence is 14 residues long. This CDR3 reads CASSSESAYNEQFF. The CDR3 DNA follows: TGTGCCAGCAGTTCGGAGTCGGCCTACAATGAGCAGTTCTTC.

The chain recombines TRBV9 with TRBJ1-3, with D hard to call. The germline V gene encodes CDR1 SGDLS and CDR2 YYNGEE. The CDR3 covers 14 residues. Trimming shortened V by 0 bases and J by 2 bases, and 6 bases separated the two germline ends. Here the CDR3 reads CASSVGSTGNTIYF. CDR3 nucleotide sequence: TGTGCCAGCAGCGTAGGGAGTACTGGAAACACCATATATTTT.

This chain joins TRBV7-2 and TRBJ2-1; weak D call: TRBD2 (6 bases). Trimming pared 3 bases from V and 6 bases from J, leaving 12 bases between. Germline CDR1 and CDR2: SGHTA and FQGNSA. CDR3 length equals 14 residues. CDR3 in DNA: TGTGCCAGCAGCTTGGCACTAGCCCTCAATGAGCAGTTCTTC. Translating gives CASSLALALNEQFF.

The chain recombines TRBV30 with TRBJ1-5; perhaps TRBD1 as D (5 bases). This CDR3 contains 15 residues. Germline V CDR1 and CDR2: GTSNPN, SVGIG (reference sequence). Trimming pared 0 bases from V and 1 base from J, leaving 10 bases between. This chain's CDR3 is CAWSVQGASNQPQHF. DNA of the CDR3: TGTGCCTGGAGTGTACAAGGGGCAAGCAATCAGCCCCAGCATTTT.

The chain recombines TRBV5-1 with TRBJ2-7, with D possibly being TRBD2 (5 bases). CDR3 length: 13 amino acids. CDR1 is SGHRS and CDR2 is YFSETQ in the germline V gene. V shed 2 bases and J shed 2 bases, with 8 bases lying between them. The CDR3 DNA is TGCGCCAGCAGCTTACGGGGAACCTACGAGCAGTACTTC. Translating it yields CASSLRGTYEQYF.

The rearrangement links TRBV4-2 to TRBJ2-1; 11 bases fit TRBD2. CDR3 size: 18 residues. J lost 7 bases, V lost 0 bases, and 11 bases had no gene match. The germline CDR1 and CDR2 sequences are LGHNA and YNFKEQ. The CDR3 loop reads CASSQELAGVSLWNEQFF. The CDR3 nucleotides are TGTGCCAGCAGCCAAGAACTAGCGGGAGTTTCGTTATGGAATGAGCAGTTCTTC.

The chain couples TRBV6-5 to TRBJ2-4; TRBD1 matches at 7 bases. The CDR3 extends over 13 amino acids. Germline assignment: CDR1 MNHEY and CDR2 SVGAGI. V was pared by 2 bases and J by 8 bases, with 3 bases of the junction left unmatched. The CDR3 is CASSYRQGDIQYF. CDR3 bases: TGTGCCAGCAGTTACCGGCAGGGGGACATTCAGTACTTC.

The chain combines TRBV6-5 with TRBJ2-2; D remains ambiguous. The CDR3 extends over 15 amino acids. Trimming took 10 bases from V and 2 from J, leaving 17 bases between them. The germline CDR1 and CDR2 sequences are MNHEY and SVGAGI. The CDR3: CATRVQRLNTGELFF. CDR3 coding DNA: TGTGCCACCCGAGTTCAGAGGCTCAACACCGGGGAGCTGTTTTTT.

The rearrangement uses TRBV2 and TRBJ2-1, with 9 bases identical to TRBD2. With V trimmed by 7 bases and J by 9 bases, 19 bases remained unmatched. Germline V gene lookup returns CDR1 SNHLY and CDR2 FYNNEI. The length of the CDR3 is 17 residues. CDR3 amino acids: CASTSMPLLAGDVEQFF. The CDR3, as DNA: TGTGCCAGCACCTCTATGCCTTTGTTAGCGGGAGATGTTGAGCAGTTCTTC. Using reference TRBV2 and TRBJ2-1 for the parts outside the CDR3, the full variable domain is EPEVTQTPSHQVTQMGQEVILRCVPISNHLYFYWYRQILGQKVEFLVSFYNNEISEKSEIFDDQFSVERPDGSNFTLKIRSTKLEDSAMYFCASTSMPLLAGDVEQFFGPGTRLTVL.

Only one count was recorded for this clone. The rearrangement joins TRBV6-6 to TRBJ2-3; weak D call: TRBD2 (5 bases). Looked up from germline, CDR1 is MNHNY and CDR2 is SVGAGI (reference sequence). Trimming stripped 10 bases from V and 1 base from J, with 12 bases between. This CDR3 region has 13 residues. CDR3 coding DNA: TGTGCCACCAGCGGCAGCCGCACAGATACGCAGTATTTT. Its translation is CATSGSRTDTQYF.

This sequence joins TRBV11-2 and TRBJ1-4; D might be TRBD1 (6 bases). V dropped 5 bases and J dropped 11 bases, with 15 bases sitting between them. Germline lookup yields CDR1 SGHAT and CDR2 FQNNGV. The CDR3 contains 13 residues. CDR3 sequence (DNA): TGTGCCAGCAGCGGGCAGCTGAGGGGGAAACTGTTTTTT. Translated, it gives CASSGQLRGKLFF. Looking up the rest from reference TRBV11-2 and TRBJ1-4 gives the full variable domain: EAGVAQSPRYKIIEKRQSVAFWCNPISGHATLYWYQQILGQGPKLLIQFQNNGVVDDSQLPKDRFSAERLKGVDSTLKIQPAKLEDSAVYLCASSGQLRGKLFFGSGTQLSVL.